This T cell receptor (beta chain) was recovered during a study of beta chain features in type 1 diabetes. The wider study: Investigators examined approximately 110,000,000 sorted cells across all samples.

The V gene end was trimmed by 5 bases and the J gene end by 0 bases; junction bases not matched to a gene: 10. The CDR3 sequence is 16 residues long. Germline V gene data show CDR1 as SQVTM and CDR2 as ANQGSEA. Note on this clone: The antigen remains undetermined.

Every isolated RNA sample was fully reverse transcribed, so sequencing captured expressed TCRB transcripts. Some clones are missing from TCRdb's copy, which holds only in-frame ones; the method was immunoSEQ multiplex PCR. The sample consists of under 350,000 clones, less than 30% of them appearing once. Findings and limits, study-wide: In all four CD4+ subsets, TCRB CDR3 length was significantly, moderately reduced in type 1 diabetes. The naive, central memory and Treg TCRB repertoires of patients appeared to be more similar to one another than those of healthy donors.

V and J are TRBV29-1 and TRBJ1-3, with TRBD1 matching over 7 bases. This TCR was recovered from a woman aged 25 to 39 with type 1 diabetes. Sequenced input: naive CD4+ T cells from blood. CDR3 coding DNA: TGCAGCGTTCTACGACAGGGTGCGTCCTCTGGAAACACCATATATTTT. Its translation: CSVLRQGASSGNTIYF.